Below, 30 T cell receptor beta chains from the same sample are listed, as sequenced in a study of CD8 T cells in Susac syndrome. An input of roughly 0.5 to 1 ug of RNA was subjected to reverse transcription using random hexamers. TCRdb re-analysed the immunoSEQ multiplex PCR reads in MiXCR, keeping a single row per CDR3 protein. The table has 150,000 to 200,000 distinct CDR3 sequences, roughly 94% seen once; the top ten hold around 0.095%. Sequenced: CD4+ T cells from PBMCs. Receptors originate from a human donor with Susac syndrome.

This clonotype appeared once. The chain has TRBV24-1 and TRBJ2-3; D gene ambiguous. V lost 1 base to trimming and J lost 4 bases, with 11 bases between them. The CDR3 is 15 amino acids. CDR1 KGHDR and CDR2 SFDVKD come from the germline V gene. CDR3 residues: CATSDLRTSPDTQYF. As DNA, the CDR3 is TGTGCCACCAGTGATTTACGTACTTCACCAGATACGCAGTATTTT.

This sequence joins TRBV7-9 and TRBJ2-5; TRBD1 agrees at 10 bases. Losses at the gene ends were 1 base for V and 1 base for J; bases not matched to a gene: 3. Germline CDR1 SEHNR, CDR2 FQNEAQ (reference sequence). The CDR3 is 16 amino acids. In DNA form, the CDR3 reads TGTGCCAGCAGCTTAGACCGGGACAGGGGCCAAGAGACCCAGTACTTC. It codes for CASSLDRDRGQETQYF.

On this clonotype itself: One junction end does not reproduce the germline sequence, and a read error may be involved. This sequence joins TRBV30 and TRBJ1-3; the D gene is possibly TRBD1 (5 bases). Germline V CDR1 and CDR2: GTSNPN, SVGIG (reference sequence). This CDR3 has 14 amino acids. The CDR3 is CGWNRDLAGNTIYF. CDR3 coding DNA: TGTGGCTGGAACCGGGACCTGGCAGGAAACACCATATATTTT.

This CDR3 reads CSVHGTTEETQYF. The DNA of the CDR3 is TGCAGCGTTCACGGGACTACCGAAGAGACCCAGTACTTC. V is TRBV29-1 and J is TRBJ2-5; the match to TRBD2 covers 7 bases. CDR1 and CDR2 from the germline V gene are SQVTM and ANQGSEA. V lost 5 bases, J lost 3 bases, and 6 bases stayed unmatched. The CDR3 has 13 amino acids.

CDR3 in DNA: TGCAGTGCGCGACAGGGTATGGACACCGGGGAGCTGTTTTTT. Translating gives CSARQGMDTGELFF. The chain recombines TRBV20-1 with TRBJ2-2; 7 bases align to TRBD1. Germline CDR1 DFQATT, CDR2 SNEGSKA (reference sequence). This CDR3 has 14 residues. V dropped 6 bases and J dropped 3; count of bases not matched to a gene: 7.

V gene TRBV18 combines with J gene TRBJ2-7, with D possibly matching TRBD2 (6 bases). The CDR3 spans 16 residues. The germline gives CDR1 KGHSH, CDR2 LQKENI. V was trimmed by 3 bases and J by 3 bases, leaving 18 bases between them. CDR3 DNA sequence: TGTGCCAGCTCACCCACTATAGGTGTTAGCGGCTACGAGCAGTACTTC. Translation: CASSPTIGVSGYEQYF.

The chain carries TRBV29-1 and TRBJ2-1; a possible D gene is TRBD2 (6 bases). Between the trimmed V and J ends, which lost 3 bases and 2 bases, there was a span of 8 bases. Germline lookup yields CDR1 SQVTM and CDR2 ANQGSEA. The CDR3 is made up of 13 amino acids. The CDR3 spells CSVDREAYNEQFF. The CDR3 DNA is TGCAGCGTTGACAGGGAGGCCTACAATGAGCAGTTCTTC.

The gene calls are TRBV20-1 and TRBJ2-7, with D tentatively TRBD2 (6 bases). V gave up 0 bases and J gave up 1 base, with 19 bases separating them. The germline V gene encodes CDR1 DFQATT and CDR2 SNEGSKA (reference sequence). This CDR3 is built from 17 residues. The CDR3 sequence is CSARDYVMAGRSYEQYF. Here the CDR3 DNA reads TGCAGTGCTAGAGATTACGTTATGGCGGGGAGGTCCTACGAGCAGTACTTC.

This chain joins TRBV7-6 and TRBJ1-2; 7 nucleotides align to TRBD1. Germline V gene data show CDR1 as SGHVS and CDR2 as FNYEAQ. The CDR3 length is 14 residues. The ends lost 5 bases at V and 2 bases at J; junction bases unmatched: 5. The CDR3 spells CASSELTGNYGYTF. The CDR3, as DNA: TGTGCCAGCAGCGAACTGACAGGGAACTATGGCTACACCTTC.

In DNA, the CDR3 is TGTGCCAGCAGTTTGTGGGGGGGGACTTCGGGACAAGAGACCCAGTACTTC. As protein: CASSLWGGTSGQETQYF. The chain recombines TRBV28 with TRBJ2-5; TRBD2 aligns across 7 bases. The CDR3 is 17 residues long. The junction had 12 bases not matched to a gene; V was cut back by 3 bases and J by 2 bases. Germline loops: CDR1 MDHEN, CDR2 SYDVKM.

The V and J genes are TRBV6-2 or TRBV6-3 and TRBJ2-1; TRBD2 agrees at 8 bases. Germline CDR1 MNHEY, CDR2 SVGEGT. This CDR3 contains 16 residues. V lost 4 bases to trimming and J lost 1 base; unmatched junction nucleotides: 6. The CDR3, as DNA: TGTGCCAGCAGTTCAGCGGGAGAGAAATCCTACAATGAGCAGTTCTTC. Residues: CASSSAGEKSYNEQFF.

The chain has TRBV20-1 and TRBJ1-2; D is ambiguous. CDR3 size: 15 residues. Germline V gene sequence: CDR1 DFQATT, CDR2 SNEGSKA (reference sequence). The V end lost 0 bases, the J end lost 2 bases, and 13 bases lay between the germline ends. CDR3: CSARDSGRPNYGYTF. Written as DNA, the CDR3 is TGCAGTGCTAGAGATTCCGGACGCCCGAACTATGGCTACACCTTC.

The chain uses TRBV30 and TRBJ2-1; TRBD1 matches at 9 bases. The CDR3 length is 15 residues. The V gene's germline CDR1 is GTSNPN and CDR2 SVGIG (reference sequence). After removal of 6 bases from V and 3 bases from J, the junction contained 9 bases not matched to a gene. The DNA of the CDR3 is TGTGCCTGCCTTCCTGGGACAGGGTTCTACAATGAGCAGTTCTTC. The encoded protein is CACLPGTGFYNEQFF. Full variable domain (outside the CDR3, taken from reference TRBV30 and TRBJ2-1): SQTIHQWPATLVQPVGSPLSLECTVEGTSNPNLYWYRQAAGRGLQLLFYSVGIGQISSEVPQNLSASRPQDRQFILSSKKLLLSDSGFYLCACLPGTGFYNEQFFGPGTRLTVL.

The CDR3 loop is CASSVERELRNTGELFF. The CDR3 DNA follows: TGTGCCAGCAGCGTAGAAAGGGAGTTGCGAAACACCGGGGAGCTGTTTTTT. The chain recombines TRBV9 with TRBJ2-2; the D gene is possibly TRBD2 (5 bases). The length of the CDR3 is 17 residues. CDR1 is SGDLS, CDR2 YYNGEE, per germline. V was clipped by 0 bases and J by 2 bases, with 14 bases between them.

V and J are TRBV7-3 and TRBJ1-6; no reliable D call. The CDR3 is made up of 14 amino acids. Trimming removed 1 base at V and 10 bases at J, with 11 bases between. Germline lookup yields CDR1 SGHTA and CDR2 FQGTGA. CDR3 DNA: TGTGCCAGCAGCTTAAGGGTCGAAGGGTCACCCCTCCACTTT. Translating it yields CASSLRVEGSPLHF.

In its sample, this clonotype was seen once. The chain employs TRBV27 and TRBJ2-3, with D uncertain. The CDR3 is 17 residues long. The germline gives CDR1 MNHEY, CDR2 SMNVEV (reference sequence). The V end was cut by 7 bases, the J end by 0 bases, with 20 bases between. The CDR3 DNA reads TGTGCCAGCACCTACGGGTTCAGGCCTATCAGCACAGATACGCAGTATTTT. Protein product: CASTYGFRPISTDTQYF.

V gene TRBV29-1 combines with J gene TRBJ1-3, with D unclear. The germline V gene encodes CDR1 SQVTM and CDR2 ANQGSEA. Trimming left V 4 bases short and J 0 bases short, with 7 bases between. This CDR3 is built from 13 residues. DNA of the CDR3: TGCAGCGTTGGGTCCGGCTCTGGAAACACCATATATTTT. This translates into CSVGSGSGNTIYF.

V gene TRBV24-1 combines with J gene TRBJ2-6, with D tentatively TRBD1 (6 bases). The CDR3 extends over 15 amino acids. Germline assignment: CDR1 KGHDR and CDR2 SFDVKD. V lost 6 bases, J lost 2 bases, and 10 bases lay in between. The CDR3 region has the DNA TGTGCCACCAGTACTACAGGGACTGGGGCCAACGTCCTGACTTTC. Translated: CATSTTGTGANVLTF.

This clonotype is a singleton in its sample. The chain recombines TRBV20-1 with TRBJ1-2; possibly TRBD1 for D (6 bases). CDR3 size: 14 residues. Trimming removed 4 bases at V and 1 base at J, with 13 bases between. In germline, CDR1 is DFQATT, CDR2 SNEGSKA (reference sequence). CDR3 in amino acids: CSATGGQLNYGYTF. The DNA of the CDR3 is TGCAGTGCTACGGGGGGACAACTTAACTATGGCTACACCTTC.

The DNA of the CDR3 is TGTGCCAGCTCACCCAAGTCGGGGGGCTTCGCCGGGGAGCTGTTTTTT. This sequence encodes CASSPKSGGFAGELFF. The rearrangement joins TRBV18 to TRBJ2-2, with D possibly matching TRBD2 (7 bases). The CDR3 totals 16 residues. Germline CDR1 is KGHSH and CDR2 is LQKENI. The V end lost 3 bases, the J end lost 6 bases, and 17 bases lay between the germline ends.

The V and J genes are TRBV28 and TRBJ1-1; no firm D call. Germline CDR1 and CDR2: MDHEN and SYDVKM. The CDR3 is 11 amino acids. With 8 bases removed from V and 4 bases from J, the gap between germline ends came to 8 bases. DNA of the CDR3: TGTGCCAGCGTAACGAGCACTGAAGCTTTCTTT. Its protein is CASVTSTEAFF.

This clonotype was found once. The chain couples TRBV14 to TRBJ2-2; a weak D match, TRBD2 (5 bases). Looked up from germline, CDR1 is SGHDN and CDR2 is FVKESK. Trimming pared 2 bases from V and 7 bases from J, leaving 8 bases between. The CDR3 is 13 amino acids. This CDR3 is CASSQLRVGELFF. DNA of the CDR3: TGTGCCAGCAGCCAACTGAGGGTCGGGGAGCTGTTTTTT.

The CDR3 region is CASSQGRQGTDYTF. In nucleotides, the CDR3 is TGTGCCAGCAGCCAAGGTCGTCAGGGAACGGACTACACCTTC. The V and J genes are TRBV14 and TRBJ1-2, with D perhaps matching TRBD1 (5 bases). The CDR3 length is 14 residues. The V gene's germline CDR1 is SGHDN and CDR2 FVKESK. V lost 1 base and J 10 bases, leaving 16 bases between the germline ends.

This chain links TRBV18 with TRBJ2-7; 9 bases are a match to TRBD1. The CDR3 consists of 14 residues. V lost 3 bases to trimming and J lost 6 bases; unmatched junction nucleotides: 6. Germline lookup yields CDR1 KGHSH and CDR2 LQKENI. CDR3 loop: CASSPGQGSGEQYF. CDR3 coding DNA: TGTGCCAGCTCACCTGGACAGGGGTCGGGCGAGCAGTACTTC.

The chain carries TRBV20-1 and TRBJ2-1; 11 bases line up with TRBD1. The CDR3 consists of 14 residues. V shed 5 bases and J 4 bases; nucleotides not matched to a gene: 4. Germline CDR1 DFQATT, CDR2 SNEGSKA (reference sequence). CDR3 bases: TGCAGTGCTGGGGACAGGGGGATTTACAATGAGCAGTTCTTC. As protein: CSAGDRGIYNEQFF.

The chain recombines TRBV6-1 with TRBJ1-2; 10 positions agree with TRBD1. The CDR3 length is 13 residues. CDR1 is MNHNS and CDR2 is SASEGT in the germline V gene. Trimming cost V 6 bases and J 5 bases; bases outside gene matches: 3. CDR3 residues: CASRGTGEYGYTF. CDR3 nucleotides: TGTGCCAGCAGGGGGACAGGGGAGTATGGCTACACCTTC.

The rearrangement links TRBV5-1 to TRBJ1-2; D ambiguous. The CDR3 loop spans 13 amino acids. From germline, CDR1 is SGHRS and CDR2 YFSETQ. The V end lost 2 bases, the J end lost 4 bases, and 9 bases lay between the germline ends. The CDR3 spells CASSFGQSYGYTF. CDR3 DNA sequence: TGCGCCAGCAGCTTTGGGCAGAGCTATGGCTACACCTTC.

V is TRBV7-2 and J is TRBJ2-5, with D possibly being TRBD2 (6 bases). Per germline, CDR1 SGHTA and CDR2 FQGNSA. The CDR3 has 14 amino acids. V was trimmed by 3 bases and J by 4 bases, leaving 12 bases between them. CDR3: CASSLAGSLETQYF. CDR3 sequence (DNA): TGTGCCAGCAGCTTGGCCGGGAGTTTAGAGACCCAGTACTTC.

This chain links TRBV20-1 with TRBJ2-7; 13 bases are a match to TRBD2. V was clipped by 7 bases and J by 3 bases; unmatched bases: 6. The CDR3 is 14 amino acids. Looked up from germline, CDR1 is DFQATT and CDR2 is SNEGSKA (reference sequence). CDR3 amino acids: CSVKGLAGVYEQYF. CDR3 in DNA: TGCAGTGTGAAAGGACTAGCGGGAGTCTACGAGCAGTACTTC.

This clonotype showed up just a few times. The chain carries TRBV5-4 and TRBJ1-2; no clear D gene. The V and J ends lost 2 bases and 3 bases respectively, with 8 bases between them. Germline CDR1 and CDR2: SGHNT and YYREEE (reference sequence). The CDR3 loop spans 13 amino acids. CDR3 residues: CASSFTGDYGYTF. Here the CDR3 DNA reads TGTGCCAGCAGCTTCACCGGAGACTATGGCTACACCTTC.